This T cell receptor beta chain was captured in a study of PD-1 blockade in classical Hodgkin lymphoma. Study-wide results and caveats: Repertoire differences lack defined causes, possibly disease activity or prior therapy. Healthy donors were reported to have higher baseline TCR diversity than newly diagnosed patients.

The time point is: newly diagnosed, previously untreated cHL patient sample. For comparison, PBMCs from newly diagnosed, untreated classical Hodgkin lymphoma were used. The CDR3 consists of 13 residues. V lost 6 bases and J 7 bases, leaving 15 bases between the germline ends. CDR1 and CDR2 from the germline V gene are LGHNT and FRNRAP. In the case of this clone: The antigen remains unidentified.

Data came from immunoSEQ multiplex PCR; TCRdb stores just in-frame clones and leaves some out. The sample carries fewer than 90,000 clones, over 85% recorded once. The receptor's source is a human donor with classical Hodgkin lymphoma. The sample comprised peripheral blood mononuclear cells (PBMCs). The chain recombines TRBV12-5 with TRBJ1-2, with no clear D. CDR3 sequence (DNA): TGTGCTAGTGGGCTCCTGGGTCCGACTGGCTACACCTTC. It is translated as CASGLLGPTGYTF.